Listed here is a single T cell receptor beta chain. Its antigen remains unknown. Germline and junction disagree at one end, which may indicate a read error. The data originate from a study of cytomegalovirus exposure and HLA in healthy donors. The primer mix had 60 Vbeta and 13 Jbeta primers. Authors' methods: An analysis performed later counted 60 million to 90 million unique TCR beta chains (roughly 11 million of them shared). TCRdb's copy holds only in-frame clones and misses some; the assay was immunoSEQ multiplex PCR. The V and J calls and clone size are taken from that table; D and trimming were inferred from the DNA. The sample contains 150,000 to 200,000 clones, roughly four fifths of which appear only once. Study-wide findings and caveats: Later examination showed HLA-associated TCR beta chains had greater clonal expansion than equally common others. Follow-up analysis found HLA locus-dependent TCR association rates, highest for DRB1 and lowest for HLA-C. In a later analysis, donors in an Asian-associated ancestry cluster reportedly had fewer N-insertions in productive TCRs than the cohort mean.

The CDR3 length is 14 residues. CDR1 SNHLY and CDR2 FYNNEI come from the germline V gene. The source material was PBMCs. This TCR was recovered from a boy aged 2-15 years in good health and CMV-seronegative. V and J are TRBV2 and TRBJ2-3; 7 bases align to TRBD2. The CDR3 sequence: CASSDALAADTQYF. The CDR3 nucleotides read TGTGCTAGCAGTGACGCGCTAGCGGCAGATACGCAGTATTTT.